This T cell receptor beta chain was sequenced during a study of T cell repertoires in cytomegalovirus infection. Study-wide background: Carrying CMV and the relevant HLA type showed in public TCR beta signatures.

Deletions cut 8 bases from V and 6 bases from J, with 16 bases between. Germline CDR1 is LNHDA and CDR2 is SQIVND (reference sequence). CDR3 length: 13 residues. TCRdb recomputed calls from the reads with MiXCR, one row per CDR3 protein. The sample records some 350,000 distinct CDR3 sequences, almost 30% being singletons. As for this clonotype: The antigen is not known.

Study-level results: Ex vivo, HLA-C-restricted CMV-specific TCR beta clonotypes prevailed over the rest of the response.

This receptor was identified in a human donor in good health (CMV status not recorded). Some clones in this sample may be carry-over from other donors' samples. The chain is built from TRBV19 and TRBJ1-2; D is unresolved. Specimen: cultured PBMCs, collected from culture after CMV antigen stimulation. In DNA, the CDR3 is TGTGCCAGTTCCCTGAACCTGAGGGATGGCTACACCTTC. Translating it yields CASSLNLRDGYTF.